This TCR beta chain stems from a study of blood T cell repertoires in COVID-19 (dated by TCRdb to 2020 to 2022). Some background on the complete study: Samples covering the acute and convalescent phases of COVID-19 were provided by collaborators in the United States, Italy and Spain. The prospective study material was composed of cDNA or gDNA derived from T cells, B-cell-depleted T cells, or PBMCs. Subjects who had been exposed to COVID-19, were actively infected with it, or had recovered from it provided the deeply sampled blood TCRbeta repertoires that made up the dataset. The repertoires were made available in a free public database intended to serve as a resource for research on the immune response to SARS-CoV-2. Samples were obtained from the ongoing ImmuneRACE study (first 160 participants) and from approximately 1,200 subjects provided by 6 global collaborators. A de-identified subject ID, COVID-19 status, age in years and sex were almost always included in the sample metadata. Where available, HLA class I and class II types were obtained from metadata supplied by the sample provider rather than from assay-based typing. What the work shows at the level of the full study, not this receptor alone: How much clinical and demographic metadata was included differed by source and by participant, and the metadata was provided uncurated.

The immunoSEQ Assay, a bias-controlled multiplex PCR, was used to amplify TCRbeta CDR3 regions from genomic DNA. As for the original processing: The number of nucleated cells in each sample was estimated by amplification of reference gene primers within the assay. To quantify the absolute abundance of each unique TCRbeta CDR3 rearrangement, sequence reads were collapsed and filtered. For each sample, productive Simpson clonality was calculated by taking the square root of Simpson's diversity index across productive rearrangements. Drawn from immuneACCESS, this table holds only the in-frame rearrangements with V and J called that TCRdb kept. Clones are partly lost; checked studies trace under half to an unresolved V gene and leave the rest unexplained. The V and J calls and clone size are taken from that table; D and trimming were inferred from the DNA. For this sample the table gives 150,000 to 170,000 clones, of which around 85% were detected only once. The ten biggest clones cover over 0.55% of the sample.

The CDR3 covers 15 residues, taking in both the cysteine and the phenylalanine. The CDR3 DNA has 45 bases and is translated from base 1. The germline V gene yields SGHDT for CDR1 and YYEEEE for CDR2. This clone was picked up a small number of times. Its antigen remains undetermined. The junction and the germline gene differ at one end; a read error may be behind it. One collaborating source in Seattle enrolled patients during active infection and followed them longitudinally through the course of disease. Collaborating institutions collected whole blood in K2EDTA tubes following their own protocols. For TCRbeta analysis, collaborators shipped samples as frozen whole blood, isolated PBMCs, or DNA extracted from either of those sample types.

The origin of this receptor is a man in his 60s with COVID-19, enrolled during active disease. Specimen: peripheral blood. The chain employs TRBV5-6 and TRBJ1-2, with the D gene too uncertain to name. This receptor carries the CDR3 CASTLGLNRPYGYTF. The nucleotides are TGTGCCAGCACCTTGGGTTTGAACAGACCTTATGGCTACACCTTC.